Described below is a single TCR beta chain sequence and its context. After removal of 5 bases from V and 4 bases from J, the junction contained 6 bases not matched to a gene. The CDR3 has 14 residues. Germline CDR1 reads MNHEY; CDR2 reads SVGAGI. Method: immunoSEQ multiplex PCR; TCRdb's copy keeps in-frame clones and lacks some. This sample carries 300,000 to 350,000 clones, approximately 89% of them seen once, and the ten largest clones take 3% to 4.5%. These data originate in a study of blood T cell repertoires in COVID-19. This receptor was taken from a woman aged 55-69 years with COVID-19, enrolled during active disease. V usage is TRBV6-5 and J usage is TRBJ2-5, with 8 bases fitting TRBD1. The sequencing input was peripheral blood. The CDR3 DNA sequence: TGTGCCAGCAGTACAGGGGGGATTTCAGAGACCCAGTACTTC. This gives the protein CASSTGGISETQYF.